The present T cell receptor (delta chain) was sequenced within a study of Vγ9Vδ2 T cells in congenital toxoplasmosis (dated by TCRdb to about 2021). Notes on the research overall: The diagnosis of congenital toxoplasmosis relied on IgG, IgM and IgA serology, Western blot and an in-house interferon-gamma release assay. Gamma and delta chain CDR3 repertoires of sorted blood gammadelta T cells were compared between congenitally T. gondii-infected and uninfected infants. Sequencing of the repertoires was done on samples from infants at two time points: 2 months after birth and 1 year of age. TCR sequencing was performed on 5 or 6 infected and ten to eleven uninfected infants at 2 months and on 3 infected and 4 uninfected infants at 1 year.

The same treatment, using spiramycin and/or pyrimethamine plus sulfadiazine plus folinic acid, was given to mothers of both infected and uninfected infants. Every infant, whether infected or uninfected, was delivered at term after more than 37 weeks of gestation. Roughly 0.91 mL of blood was turned into PBMCs through Lymphoprep gradient centrifugation, and the PBMCs were then cryopreserved in liquid nitrogen and sent to Belgium. After thawing, the PBMCs were labeled with Zombie NIR viability dye and stained with antibodies against CD3, TCR gammadelta, Vgamma9 and Vdelta2. Sorting of CD3+ TCRgammadelta+ T cells was performed on a FACSAria III, with a mean purity of approximately 98%. For each sample, RNA was extracted from 8,000 to 10,000 sorted gammadelta T cells with the RNeasy Micro Kit. The infants were born to mothers who were enrolled with primary T. gondii infection during pregnancy. The infants' peripheral blood was drawn at an outpatient microbiology and virology center located in Pavia, Italy.

Overall study results and their limits: At 2 months, TRGV9 and TRDV2 CDR3s of infected infants appeared to carry fewer N additions than uninfected infants, especially TRDV2-TRDJ1 sequences. Repertoire differences between infected and uninfected infants were less clearly seen at 1 year of age than at 2 months. Both infected and uninfected infants showed a high prevalence of a public TRGV9 clonotype. Two months was the earliest age with enough suitable sample material for TCR repertoire analysis, so newborn repertoires were not sequenced. Germline-encoded fetal-type TRDV2 CDR3 sequences seemed to be more prevalent in infected than in uninfected 2-month-old infants, with an in utero expansion footprint being suggested.

This clone is deemed hyperexpanded (1% or more). Its antigen is not yet known. Per-base qualities were not stored, and no clone one base away is much larger. The same CDR3 arises from other DNA sequences in this sample as well. V has 4 bases trimmed and J has 1 base trimmed; junction bases matching no gene number 28. Spanning cysteine to phenylalanine, the CDR3 consists of 23 amino acids. CDR3 DNA is the only sequence kept; it has 69 bases, read in frame from the first base. CDR1 and CDR2 were assigned from the germline V gene as TSWWSYY and QGS. Template-switch reverse transcription with SuperScript II was used to generate cDNA, with TRGC- and TRDC-specific primers combined in a single tube. The TRGC primer was designed so that it binds both the TRGC1 and the TRGC2 constant genes. The KAPA Real-Time Library Amplification Kit was used for TRG and TRD amplification, and AMPure XP bead purification was performed between steps. Illumina sequencing adapters were added by index PCR using the Nextera XT Index Kit. Sequencing of TRG and TRD amplicons was performed on an Illumina MiSeq with the V2 300 kit, and 150 bp paired-end reads were generated. As for the authors' bioinformatics: Before any further analysis, FastQC version 0.11.8 was used to check read quality. With MiXCR version 3.0.3, reads were aligned to GenBank TRG or TRD reference genes and CDR3 sequences were built. MiXCR defaults were kept, except that TRDD gene segments were assembled using 3 rather than 5 consecutive nucleotides. N additions, CDR3 length, J segment length and clonotype sharing between samples were computed with VDJtools version 1.2.1. CDR3 sequences that were out of frame or contained stop codons were left out of the analysis. Infant repertoires were assessed for overlap with previously published fetal, cord blood and adult blood Vgamma9Vdelta2 repertoires. Clones were re-identified by TCRdb from the public reads with CATT, and rows with the same DNA were merged. These V and J calls rely on TCRdb rather than the paper's analysis. In all, the sample holds several hundred delta-chain clones, and 25% to 30% of those were seen once. In total, the top ten clones hold around 20% of the sample.

Here the chain combines TRDV1 and TRDJ1; 9 middle bases align to TRDD3. This clonotype was obtained from a child younger than 10 born to a mother with Toxoplasma gondii infection during pregnancy, either congenitally infected or uninfected (not recorded which). Sequences were obtained from gamma-delta T cells from blood. The base sequence is TGTGCTCTTGGGGGCTTTCTAACTACTCGGGTGGGGGATAAGATATGGGGCACCGATAAACTCATCTTT. Translated, it reads CALGGFLTTRVGDKIWGTDKLIF.